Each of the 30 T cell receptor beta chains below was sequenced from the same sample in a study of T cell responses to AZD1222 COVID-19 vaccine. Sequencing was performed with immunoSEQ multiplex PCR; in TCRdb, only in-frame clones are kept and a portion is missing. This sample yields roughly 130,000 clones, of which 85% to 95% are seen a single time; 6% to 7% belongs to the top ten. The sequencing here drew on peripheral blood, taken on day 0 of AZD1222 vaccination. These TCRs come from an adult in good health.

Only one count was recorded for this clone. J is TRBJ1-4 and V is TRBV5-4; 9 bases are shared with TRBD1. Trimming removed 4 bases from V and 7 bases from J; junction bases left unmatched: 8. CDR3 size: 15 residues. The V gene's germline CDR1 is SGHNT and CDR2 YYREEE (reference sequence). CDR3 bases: TGTGCCAGCAGCACGGGACAGGGTAAAGGTGAAAAACTGTTTTTT. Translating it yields CASSTGQGKGEKLFF.

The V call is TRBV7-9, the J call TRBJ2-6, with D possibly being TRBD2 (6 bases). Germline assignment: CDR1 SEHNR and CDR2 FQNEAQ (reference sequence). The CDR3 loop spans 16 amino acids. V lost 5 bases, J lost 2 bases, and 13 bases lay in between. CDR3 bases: TGTGCCAGCAGCCGGGACGGGACTCCTGGGGCCAACGTCCTGACTTTC. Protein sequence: CASSRDGTPGANVLTF.

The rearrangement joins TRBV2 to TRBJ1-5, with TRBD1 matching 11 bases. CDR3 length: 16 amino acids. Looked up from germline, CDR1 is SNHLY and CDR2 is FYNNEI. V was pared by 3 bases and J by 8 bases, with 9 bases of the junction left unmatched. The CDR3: CASSEGQGGLWKPQHF. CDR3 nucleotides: TGTGCCAGCAGTGAGGGACAGGGGGGTCTCTGGAAGCCCCAGCATTTT.

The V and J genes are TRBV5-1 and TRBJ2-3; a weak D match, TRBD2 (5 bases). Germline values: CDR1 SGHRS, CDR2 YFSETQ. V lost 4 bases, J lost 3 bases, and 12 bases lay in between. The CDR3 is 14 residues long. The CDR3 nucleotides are TGCGCCAGCAGCCAAGCGGCCGAGACAGATACGCAGTATTTT. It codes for CASSQAAETDTQYF. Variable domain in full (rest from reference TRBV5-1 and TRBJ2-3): KAGVTQTPRYLIKTRGQQVTLSCSPISGHRSVSWYQQTPGQGLQFLFEYFSETQRNKGNFPGRFSGRQFSNSRSEMNVSTLELGDSALYLCASSQAAETDTQYFGPGTRLTVL.

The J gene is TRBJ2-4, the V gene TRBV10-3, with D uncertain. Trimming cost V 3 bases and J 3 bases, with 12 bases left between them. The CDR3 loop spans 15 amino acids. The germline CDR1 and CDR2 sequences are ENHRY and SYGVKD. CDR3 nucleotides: TGTGCCATCAGTGATGGTCCGGGTGACAAAAACATTCAGTACTTC. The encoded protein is CAISDGPGDKNIQYF.

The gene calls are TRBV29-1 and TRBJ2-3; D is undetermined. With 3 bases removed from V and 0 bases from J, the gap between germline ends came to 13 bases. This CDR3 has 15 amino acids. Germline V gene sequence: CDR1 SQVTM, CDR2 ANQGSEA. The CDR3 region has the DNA TGCAGCGTTGAGGGTGGCTCTCCTAGCACAGATACGCAGTATTTT. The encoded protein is CSVEGGSPSTDTQYF.

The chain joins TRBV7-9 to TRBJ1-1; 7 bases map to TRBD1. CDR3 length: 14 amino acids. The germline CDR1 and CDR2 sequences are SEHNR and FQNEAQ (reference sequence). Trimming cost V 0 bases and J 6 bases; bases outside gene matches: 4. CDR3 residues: CASSLAQGKAEAFF. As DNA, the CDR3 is TGTGCCAGCAGCTTAGCACAGGGGAAGGCTGAAGCTTTCTTT. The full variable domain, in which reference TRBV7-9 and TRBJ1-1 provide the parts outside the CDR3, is DTGVSQNPRHKITKRGQNVTFRCDPISEHNRLYWYRQTLGQGPEFLTYFQNEAQLEKSRLLSDRFSAERPKGSFSTLEIQRTEQGDSAMYLCASSLAQGKAEAFFGQGTRLTVV.

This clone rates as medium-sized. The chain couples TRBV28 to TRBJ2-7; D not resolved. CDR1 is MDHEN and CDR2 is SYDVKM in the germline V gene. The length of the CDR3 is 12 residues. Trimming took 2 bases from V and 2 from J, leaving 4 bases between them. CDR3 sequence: CASSLGAYEQYF. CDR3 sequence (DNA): TGTGCCAGCAGTTTAGGAGCCTACGAGCAGTACTTC.

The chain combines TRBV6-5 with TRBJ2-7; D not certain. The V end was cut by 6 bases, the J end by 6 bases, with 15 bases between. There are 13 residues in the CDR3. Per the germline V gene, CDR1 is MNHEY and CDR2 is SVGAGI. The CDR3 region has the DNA TGTGCCAGCAGCGACCTAAGCTACTCCGAGCAGTACTTC. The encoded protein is CASSDLSYSEQYF.

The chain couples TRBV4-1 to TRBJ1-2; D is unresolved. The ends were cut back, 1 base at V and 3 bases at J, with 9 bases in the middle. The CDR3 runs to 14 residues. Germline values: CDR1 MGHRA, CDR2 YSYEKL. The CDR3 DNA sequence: TGCGCCAGCAGCCAAGGGGCCCTCGACTATGGCTACACCTTC. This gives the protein CASSQGALDYGYTF.

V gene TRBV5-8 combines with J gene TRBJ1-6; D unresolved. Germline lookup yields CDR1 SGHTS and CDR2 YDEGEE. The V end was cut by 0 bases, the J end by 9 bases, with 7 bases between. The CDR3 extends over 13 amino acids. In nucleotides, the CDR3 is TGTGCCAGCAGCTTGGACGATGTTTCACCCCTCCACTTT. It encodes CASSLDDVSPLHF.

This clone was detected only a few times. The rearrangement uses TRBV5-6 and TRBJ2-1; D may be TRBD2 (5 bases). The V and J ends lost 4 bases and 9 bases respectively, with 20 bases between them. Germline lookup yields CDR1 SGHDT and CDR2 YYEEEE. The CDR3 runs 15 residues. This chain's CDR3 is CASSPPGVLATEQFF. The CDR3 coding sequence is TGTGCCAGCAGCCCACCCGGGGTCCTAGCCACTGAGCAGTTCTTC.

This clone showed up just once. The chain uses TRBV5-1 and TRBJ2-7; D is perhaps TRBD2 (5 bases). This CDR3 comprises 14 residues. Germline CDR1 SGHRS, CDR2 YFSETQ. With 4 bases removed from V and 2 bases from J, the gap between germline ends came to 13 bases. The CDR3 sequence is CASSPGLPPYEQYF. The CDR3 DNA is TGCGCCAGCAGCCCAGGACTCCCCCCCTACGAGCAGTACTTC.

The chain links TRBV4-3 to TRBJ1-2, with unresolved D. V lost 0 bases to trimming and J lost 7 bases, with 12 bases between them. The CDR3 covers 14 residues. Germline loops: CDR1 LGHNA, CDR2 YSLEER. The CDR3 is CASSQDIPPVGYTF. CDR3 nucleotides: TGCGCCAGCAGCCAAGATATACCTCCGGTTGGCTACACCTTC.

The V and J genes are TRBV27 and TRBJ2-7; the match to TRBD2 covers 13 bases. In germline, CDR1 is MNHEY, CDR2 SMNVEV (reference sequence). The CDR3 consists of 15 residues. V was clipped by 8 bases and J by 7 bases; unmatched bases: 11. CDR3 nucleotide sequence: TGTGCCAGCTACGGACTAGCGGGGGCATTTCGGGAGCAGTACTTC. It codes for CASYGLAGAFREQYF.

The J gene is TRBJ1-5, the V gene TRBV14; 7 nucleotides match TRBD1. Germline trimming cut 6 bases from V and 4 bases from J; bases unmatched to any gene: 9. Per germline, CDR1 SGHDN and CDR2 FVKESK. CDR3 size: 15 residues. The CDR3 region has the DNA TGTGCCAGCAGGTCTCACGGGACAGAGAATCAGCCCCAGCATTTT. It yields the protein CASRSHGTENQPQHF.

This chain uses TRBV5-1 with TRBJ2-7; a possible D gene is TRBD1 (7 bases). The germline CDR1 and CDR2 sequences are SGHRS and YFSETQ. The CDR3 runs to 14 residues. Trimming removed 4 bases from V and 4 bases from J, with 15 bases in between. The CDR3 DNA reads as TGCGCCAGCAGCGGGGGGACAGCTCAATACGAGCAGTACTTC. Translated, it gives CASSGGTAQYEQYF. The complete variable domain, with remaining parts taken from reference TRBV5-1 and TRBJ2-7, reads KAGVTQTPRYLIKTRGQQVTLSCSPISGHRSVSWYQQTPGQGLQFLFEYFSETQRNKGNFPGRFSGRQFSNSRSEMNVSTLELGDSALYLCASSGGTAQYEQYFGPGTRLTVT.

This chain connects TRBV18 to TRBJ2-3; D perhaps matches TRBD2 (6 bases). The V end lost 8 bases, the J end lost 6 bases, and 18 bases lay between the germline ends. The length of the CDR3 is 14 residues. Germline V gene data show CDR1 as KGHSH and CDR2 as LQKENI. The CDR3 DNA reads TGTGCCAGCCCCCGGACTAACCGACAGGATACGCAGTATTTT. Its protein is CASPRTNRQDTQYF. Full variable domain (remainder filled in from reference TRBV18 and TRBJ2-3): NAGVMQNPRHLVRRRGQEARLRCSPMKGHSHVYWYRQLPEEGLKFMVYLQKENIIDESGMPKERFSAEFPKEGPSILRIQQVVRGDSAAYFCASPRTNRQDTQYFGPGTRLTVL.

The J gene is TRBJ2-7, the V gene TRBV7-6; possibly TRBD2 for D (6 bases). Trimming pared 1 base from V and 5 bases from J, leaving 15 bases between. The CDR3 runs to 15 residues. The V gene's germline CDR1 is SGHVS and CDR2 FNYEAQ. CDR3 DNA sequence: TGTGCCAGCAGCTTAGGCGGGGTAGGGCGGCACGAGCAGTACTTC. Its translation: CASSLGGVGRHEQYF.

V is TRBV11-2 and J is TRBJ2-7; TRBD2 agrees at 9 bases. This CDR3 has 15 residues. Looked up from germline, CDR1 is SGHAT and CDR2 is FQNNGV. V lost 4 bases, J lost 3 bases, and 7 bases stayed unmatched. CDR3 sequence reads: CASSYEWREGYEQYF. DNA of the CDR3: TGTGCCAGCAGCTACGAGTGGCGGGAGGGCTACGAGCAGTACTTC.

CDR3 nucleotide sequence: TGTGCCAGCAGCGTAGATGAGGGAAACACCATATATTTT. Translation: CASSVDEGNTIYF. This sequence joins TRBV9 and TRBJ1-3; no definite D call. Trimming took 0 bases from V and 4 from J, leaving 5 bases between them. Germline lookup yields CDR1 SGDLS and CDR2 YYNGEE. The CDR3 length is 13 residues.

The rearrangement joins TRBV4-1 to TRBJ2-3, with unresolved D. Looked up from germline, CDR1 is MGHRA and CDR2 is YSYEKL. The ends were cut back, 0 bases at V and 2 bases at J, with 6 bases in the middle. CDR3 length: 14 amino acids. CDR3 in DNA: TGCGCCAGCAGCCAAGATCTGAACACAGATACGCAGTATTTT. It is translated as CASSQDLNTDTQYF.

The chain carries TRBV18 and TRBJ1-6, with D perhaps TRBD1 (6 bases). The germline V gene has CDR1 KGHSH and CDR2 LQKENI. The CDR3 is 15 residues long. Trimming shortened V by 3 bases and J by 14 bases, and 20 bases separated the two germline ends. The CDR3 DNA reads TGTGCCAGCTCACCCGGGGGCAAAGGTGGAAAATCCCTCCACTTT. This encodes CASSPGGKGGKSLHF.

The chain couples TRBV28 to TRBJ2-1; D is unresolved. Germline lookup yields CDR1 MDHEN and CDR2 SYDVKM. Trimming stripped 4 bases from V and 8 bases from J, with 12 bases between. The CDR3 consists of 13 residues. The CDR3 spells CASSSRKYYEQFF. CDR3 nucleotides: TGTGCCAGCAGTTCCAGAAAGTACTATGAGCAGTTCTTC.

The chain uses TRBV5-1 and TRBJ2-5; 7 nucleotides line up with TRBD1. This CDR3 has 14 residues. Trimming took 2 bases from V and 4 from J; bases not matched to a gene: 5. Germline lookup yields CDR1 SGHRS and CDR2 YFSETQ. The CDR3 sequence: CASSFKAGGETQYF. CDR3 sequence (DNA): TGCGCCAGCAGCTTTAAGGCAGGGGGAGAGACCCAGTACTTC.

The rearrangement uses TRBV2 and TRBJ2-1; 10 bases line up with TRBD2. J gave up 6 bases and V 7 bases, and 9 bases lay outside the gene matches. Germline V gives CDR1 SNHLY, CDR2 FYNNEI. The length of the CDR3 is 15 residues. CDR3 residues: CASKWGTSGTNEQFF. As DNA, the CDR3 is TGTGCCAGCAAATGGGGAACTAGCGGGACCAATGAGCAGTTCTTC. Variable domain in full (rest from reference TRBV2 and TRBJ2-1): EPEVTQTPSHQVTQMGQEVILRCVPISNHLYFYWYRQILGQKVEFLVSFYNNEISEKSEIFDDQFSVERPDGSNFTLKIRSTKLEDSAMYFCASKWGTSGTNEQFFGPGTRLTVL.

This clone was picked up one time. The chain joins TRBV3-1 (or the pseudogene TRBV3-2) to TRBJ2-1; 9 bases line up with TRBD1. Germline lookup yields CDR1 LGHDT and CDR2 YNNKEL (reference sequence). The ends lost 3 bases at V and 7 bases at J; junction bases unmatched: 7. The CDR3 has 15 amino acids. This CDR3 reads CASSHAGTGSNEQFF. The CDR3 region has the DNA TGTGCCAGCAGCCATGCCGGGACAGGGAGTAATGAGCAGTTCTTC.

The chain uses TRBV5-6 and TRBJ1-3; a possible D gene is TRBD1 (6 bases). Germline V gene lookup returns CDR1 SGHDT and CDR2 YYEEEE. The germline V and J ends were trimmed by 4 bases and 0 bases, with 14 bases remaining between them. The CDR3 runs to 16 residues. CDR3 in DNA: TGTGCCAGCAGCCTAGAACAGGGCATCTCTGGAAACACCATATATTTT. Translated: CASSLEQGISGNTIYF.

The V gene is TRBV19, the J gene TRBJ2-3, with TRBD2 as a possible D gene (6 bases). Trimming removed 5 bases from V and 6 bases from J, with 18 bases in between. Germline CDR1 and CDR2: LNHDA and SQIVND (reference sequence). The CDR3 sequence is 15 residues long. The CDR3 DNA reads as TGTGCCAGTAGTGGGAGCGGGCGAGGGTACGATACGCAGTATTTT. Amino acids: CASSGSGRGYDTQYF.

Here the CDR3 reads CASSYDAQAPGELFF. CDR3 bases: TGTGCCAGCAGTTACGACGCTCAGGCTCCCGGGGAGCTGTTTTTT. V and J are TRBV6-5 and TRBJ2-2; the D is unclear. Germline CDR1 reads MNHEY; CDR2 reads SVGAGI. Trimming pared 2 bases from V and 6 bases from J, leaving 13 bases between. This CDR3 spans 15 amino acids.